This T cell receptor (beta chain) was sequenced for a study of shared clonotypes between healthy human individuals (TCRdb year 2020). With respect to the entire study: A few men and two women, aged 18 to 49 years, made up the cohort. For each donor, CD4 naive and CD4 memory were each run on three plates, CD8 naive on two plates, and CD8 memory on one plate. Blood TCR repertoires of roughly 5 healthy adults were deeply sequenced to estimate repertoire size and the extent of clonotype sharing between individuals. Libraries were prepared and TCR repertoires were sequenced by different laboratories using diverse techniques, in order to increase sequencing depth and limit assay-specific biases. Between about 0.85 and 9.5 billion PBMCs per donor were obtained by leukapheresis. Points the paper makes about the study in general: Only blood was sampled, and tissue TCR repertoires likely differ from those in blood. Because the study included a small number of donors, the genetic and exposure-history diversity represented was limited. Pairwise subsampling indicated that sequencing depth was expected to affect the degree of clonotype sharing among donors. Naive subsets generally had larger estimated clonotype richness than memory subsets did. Around 5.4% of naive CD4, 3.5% of naive CD8, about 2.5% of memory CD4, and 0.4% of memory CD8 clonotypes were shared across several donors. Incomplete sequencing was indicated by rarefaction of sorted-subset datasets, despite the large sequencing depth. Compared with non-shared clonotypes, clonotypes shared by all four sorted-subset donors had higher generation probabilities.

TCR CDR3 regions were amplified from genomic DNA by multiplex PCR using the deep immunoSEQ assay. Extracted genomic DNA from each cell subset was distributed evenly across all wells of several immunoSEQ 96-well plates, and each plate was treated as a replicate. For sorted subsets, roughly 0.2 ug genomic DNA, equal to 30,000 or so T cell genomes, was loaded into each replicate PCR. Purified libraries were quantified with a Qubit 3.0 fluorometer, sized on a Bioanalyzer 2100, and re-quantified with the KAPA Library Quantification kit. Each immunoSEQ 96-well plate was sequenced on its own single-read 150-cycle Illumina NextSeq 550 flow cell. The paper's data handling went like this. The immunoSEQ output contained only junctional sequences without quality scores, so filtering could not match that applied to full-length reads. To assign V/J genes and CDR3, sequences were annotated using PyIR, a Python wrapper for IgBLAST v1.9, with IMGT germline references. Reads with weak V/J assignments (E-value above 1e-6), missing CDR3, stop codons, out-of-frame junctions, or ambiguous translated residues were removed. A V3J clonotype was defined by an identical inferred V gene, J gene, and CDR3 amino acid sequence. Percentage overlap between repertoires was calculated by dividing the number of shared unique clonotypes by the size of the smaller repertoire. RTK rarefaction, the Chao1 estimator, and Recon v2.1 estimates of unobserved clonotypes were used to assess repertoire richness. For all TCRbeta clonotypes obtained by the gDNA method from a few donors, generation probabilities were computed with OLGA. TCRdb's version of the immuneACCESS table is confined to in-frame rearrangements and falls short of the full clone set. An unresolved V gene accounts for under half of the shortfall where checked; the remainder is of unknown origin. V and J calls and clone size are those listed in that table; D and trimming were worked out from the DNA. Within this sample are approximately 2.5 million clones, with about 92% of them counted one time only. Jointly, the top ten make up 0.13% to 0.15% of the sample.

Donors were healthy HIV-negative adults with no recently reported acute infections or vaccinations. Every donor was a Caucasian adult residing in Nashville, Tennessee, USA. CD4+ T cells were enriched by magnetic negative selection; naive cells were then positively selected on CD45RA, and the negative fraction formed the memory subset. After blood collection by leukapheresis, PBMCs were isolated using Ficoll-Histopaque density gradient centrifugation and then cryopreserved in the vapor phase of liquid nitrogen. Analytical flow cytometry was used to check the purity and quantity of each magnetically sorted T cell population. Genomic DNA was isolated from every sorted fraction and measured by UV absorbance on a Nanodrop 2000c. Including cysteine and phenylalanine, the CDR3 has 16 amino acids. Only the CDR3 part of the read is kept: 48 bases, read in frame from the first base. The junction carries 15 bases between V and J, which are trimmed by 0 bases and 4 bases respectively. CDR1 and CDR2 (SGHRS, YFSETQ) derive from the germline V gene.

As for this clone: Its antigen remains undetermined. No much larger clone is present one base from it, and per-base qualities are unavailable.

This receptor was taken from a man younger than 35 in good health. This chain joins TRBV5-1 to TRBJ2-3; the D gene is tentatively TRBD1 or TRBD2, each matching 5 bases. Source material: naive CD4+ T cells sorted from blood. The cell subset or site label, read with the paper, signifies: CD45RA+ positively selected. The DNA sequence follows: TGCGCCAGCAGCTTGGATATGCCCGGGGCCCCAGATACGCAGTATTTT. It encodes CASSLDMPGAPDTQYF.